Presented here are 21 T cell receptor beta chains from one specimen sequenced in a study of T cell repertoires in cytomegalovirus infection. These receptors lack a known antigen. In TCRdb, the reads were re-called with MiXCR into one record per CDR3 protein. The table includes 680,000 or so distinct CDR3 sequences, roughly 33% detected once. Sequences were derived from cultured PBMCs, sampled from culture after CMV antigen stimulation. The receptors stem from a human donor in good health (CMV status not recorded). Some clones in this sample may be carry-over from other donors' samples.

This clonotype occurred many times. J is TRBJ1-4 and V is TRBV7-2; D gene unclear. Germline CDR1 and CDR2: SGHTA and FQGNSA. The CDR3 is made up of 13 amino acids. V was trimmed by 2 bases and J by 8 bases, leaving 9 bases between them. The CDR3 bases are TGTGCCAGCAGCTTAAACCAGCGGGAAAAACTGTTTTTT. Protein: CASSLNQREKLFF.

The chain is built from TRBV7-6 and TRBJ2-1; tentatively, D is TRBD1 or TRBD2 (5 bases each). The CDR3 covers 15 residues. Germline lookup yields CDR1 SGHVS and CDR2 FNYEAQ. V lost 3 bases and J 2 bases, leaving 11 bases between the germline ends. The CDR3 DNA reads TGTGCCAGCAGCTTGGGGGTAGCCCCCTACAATGAGCAGTTCTTC. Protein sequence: CASSLGVAPYNEQFF.

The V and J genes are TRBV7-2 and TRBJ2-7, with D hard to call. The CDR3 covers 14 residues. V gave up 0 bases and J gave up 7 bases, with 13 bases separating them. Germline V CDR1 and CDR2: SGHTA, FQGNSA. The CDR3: CASSLASPAREQYF. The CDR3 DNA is TGTGCCAGCAGCTTAGCCAGCCCGGCGAGGGAGCAGTACTTC.

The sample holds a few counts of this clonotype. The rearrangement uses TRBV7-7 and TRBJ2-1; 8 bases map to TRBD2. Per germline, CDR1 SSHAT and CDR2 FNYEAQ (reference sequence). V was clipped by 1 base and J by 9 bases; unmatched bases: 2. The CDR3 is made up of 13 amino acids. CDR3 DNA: TGTGCCAGCAGCTTAGATAGCGGGGTTGAGCAGTTCTTC. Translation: CASSLDSGVEQFF.

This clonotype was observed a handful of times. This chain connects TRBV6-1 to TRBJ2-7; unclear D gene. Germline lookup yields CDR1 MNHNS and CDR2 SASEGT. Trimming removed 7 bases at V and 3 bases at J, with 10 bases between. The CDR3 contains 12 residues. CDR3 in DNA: TGTGCCAGCACCCGTTTTAGCTACGAGCAGTACTTC. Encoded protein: CASTRFSYEQYF.

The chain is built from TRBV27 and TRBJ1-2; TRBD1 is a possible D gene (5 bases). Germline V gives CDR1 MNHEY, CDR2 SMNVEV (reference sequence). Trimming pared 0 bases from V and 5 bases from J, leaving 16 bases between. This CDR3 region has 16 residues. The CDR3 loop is CASSLSGWGILYGYTF. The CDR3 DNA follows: TGTGCCAGCAGTTTATCGGGTTGGGGGATCTTGTATGGCTACACCTTC.

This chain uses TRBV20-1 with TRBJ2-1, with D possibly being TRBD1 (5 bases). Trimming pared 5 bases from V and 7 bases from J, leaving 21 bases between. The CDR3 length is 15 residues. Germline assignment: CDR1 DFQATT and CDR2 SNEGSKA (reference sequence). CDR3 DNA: TGCAGTGCTGGGGCCGGTGGCCCCACGCGGAATGAGCAGTTCTTC. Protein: CSAGAGGPTRNEQFF.

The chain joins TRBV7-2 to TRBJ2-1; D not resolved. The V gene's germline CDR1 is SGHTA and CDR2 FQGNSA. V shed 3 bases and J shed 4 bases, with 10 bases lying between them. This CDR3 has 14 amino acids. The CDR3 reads CASSFRPGYNEQFF. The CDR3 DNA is TGTGCCAGCAGCTTTAGACCTGGGTACAATGAGCAGTTCTTC.

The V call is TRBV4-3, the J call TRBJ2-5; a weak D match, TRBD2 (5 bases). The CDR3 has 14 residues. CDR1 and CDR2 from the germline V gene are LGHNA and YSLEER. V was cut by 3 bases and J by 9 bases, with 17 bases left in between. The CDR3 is CASSQGRPVGAQYF. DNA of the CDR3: TGCGCCAGCAGCCAGGGCCGTCCAGTCGGGGCCCAGTACTTC.

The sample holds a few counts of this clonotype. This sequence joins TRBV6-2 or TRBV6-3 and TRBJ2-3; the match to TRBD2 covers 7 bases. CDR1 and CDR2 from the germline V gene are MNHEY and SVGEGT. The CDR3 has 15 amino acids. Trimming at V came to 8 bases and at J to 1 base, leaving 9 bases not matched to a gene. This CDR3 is CASGRSGVGTDTQYF. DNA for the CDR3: TGTGCCAGCGGACGGAGCGGGGTGGGCACAGATACGCAGTATTTT.

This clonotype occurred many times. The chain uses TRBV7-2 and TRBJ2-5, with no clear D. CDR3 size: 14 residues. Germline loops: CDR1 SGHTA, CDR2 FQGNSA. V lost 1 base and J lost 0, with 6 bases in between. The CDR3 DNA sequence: TGTGCCAGCAGCTTAGGGAGCAACCAAGAGACCCAGTACTTC. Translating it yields CASSLGSNQETQYF. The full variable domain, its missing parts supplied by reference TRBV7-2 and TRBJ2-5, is GAGVSQSPSNKVTEKGKDVELRCDPISGHTALYWYRQSLGQGLEFLIYFQGNSAPDKSGLPSDRFSAERTGGSVSTLTIQRTQQEDSAVYLCASSLGSNQETQYFGPGTRLLVL.

For the CDR3, the DNA is TGCAGTGCGTCCGGGACAGGGATCTCCGAGCAGTACTTC. It specifies CSASGTGISEQYF. The chain carries TRBV20-1 and TRBJ2-7; 9 bases match TRBD1. J was trimmed by 6 bases and V by 6 bases; bases with no gene match: 9. The CDR3 sequence is 13 residues long. Germline loops: CDR1 DFQATT, CDR2 SNEGSKA (reference sequence).

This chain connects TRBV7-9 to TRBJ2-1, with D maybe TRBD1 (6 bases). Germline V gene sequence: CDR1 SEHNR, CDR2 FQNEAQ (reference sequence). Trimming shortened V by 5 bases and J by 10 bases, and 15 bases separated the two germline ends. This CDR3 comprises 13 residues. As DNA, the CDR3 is TGTGCCAGCAGCCCCCACAGGGTGGGCGAGCAGTTCTTC. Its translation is CASSPHRVGEQFF.

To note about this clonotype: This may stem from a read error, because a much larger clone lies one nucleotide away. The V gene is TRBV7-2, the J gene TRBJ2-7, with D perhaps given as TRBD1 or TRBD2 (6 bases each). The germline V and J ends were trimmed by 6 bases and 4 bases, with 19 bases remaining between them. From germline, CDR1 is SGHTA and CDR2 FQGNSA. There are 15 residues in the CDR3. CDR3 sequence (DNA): TGTGCCAGCAGTAGGGGGGCCTCCCTTAGGTACGAGCAGTACTTC. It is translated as CASSRGASLRYEQYF.

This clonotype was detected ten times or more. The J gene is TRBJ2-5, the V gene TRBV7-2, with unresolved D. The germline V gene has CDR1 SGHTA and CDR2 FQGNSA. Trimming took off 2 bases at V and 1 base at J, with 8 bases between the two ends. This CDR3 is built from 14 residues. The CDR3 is CASSLLLSQETQYF. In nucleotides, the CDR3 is TGTGCCAGCAGCTTACTACTCTCCCAAGAGACCCAGTACTTC.

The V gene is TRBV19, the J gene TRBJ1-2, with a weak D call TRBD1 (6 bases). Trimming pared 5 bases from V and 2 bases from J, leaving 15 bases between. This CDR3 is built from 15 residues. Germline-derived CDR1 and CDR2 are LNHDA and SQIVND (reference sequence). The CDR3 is CASSLRQDTNYGYTF. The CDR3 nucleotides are TGTGCCAGTAGTCTACGACAGGACACGAACTATGGCTACACCTTC.

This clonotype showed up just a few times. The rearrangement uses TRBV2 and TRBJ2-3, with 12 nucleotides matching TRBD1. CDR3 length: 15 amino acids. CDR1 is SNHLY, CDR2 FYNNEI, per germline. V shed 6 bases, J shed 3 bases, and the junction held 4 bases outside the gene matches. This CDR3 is CASSQGQGATDTQYF. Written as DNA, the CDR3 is TGTGCCAGCAGCCAGGGACAGGGGGCTACAGATACGCAGTATTTT.

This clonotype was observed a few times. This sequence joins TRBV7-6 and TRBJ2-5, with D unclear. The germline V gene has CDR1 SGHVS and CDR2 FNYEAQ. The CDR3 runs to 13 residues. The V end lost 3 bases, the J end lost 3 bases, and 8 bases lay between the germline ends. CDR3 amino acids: CASSFDGEETQYF. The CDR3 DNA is TGTGCCAGCAGCTTCGACGGCGAAGAGACCCAGTACTTC.

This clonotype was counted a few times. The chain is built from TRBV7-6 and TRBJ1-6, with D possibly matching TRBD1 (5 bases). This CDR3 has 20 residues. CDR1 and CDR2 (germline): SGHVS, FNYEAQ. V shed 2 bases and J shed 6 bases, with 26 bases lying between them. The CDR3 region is CASSLTGGGRLSWGNSPLHF. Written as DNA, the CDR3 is TGTGCCAGCAGCTTAACTGGCGGGGGTCGGCTGTCATGGGGTAATTCACCCCTCCACTTT. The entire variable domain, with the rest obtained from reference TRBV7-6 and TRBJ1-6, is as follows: GAGVSQSPRYKVTKRGQDVALRCDPISGHVSLYWYRQALGQGPEFLTYFNYEAQQDKSGLPNDRFSAERPEGSISTLTIQRTEQRDSAMYRCASSLTGGGRLSWGNSPLHFGNGTRLTVT.

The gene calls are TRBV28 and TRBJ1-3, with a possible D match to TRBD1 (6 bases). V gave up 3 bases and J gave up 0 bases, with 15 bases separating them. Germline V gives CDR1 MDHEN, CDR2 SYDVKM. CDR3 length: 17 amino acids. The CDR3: CASSLFGGQSSGNTIYF. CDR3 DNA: TGTGCCAGCAGTTTGTTTGGGGGCCAAAGCTCTGGAAACACCATATATTTT.

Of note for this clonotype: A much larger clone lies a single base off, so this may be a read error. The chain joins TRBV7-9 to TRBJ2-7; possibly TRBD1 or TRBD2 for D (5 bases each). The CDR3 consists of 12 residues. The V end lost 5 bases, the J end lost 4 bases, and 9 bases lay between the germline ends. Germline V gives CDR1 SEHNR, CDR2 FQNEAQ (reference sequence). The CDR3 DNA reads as TGTGCCAGCAGCGTCAGGGAGTACGAGCAGTACTTC. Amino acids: CASSVREYEQYF.